This T cell receptor beta chain was recovered during a study of T cell responses to AZD1222 COVID-19 vaccine (dated by TCRdb to 2020 to 2023). Looking at the study overall: A total of 233 trial participants underwent TCR sequencing, of whom around 200 received two doses of AZD1222 and 26 received two doses of the MenACWY control vaccine. Trial participants were enrolled by age into subgroups of 18-55, 56-69 and 70-plus years, and roughly 150, 30 and 60 TCR-sequenced participants, respectively, were included in these subgroups.

This clone was counted only a few times. It has no known antigen specificity. No base quality information exists; no much larger clone differs at one position. The CDR3, cysteine through phenylalanine, is 15 amino acids long. Of all the DNA, just the CDR3 is kept, 45 bases in frame from base 1. After removal of 7 bases from V and 1 base from J, the junction retains 9 bases not matched to a gene. The germline V gene encodes CDR1 MDHEN and CDR2 SYDVKM. This specimen's time point label, interpreted: about 28 days (+/-7) after the second vaccine dose. AZD1222 recipients given second doses at about 4 weeks or at about 12 weeks were pooled, since spike-specific TCR depth and breadth were not found to differ between the two schedules. Samples from vaccinated people were obtained from the UK trials COV001 and COV002, which included a single-blind randomized controlled phase 2/3 trial of AZD1222 (ChAdOx1 nCoV-19) in healthy adults. For TCRbeta chain sequencing, PBMC samples were collected from trial participants at day 0 and at day 28 after the second dose.

The CDR3 regions of human TCRbeta chains were subjected to immunosequencing. The authors' analysis ran thus. Repertoire TCRs were checked for matches against a reference library of SARS-CoV-2-specific TCRs that had been generated using the MIRA antigen-specificity platform. Breadth was defined as the fraction of unique TCRs that were SARS-CoV-2-associated, and depth was defined as the fraction of total T cells that were SARS-CoV-2-associated. Using the MIRA data, every spike-specific TCR was mapped to the spike region that the TCR reacted to and assigned to either a CD4 or a CD8 class. Log10-transformed breadth and depth values were compared by one-way ANOVA with Sidak's multiple comparisons tests. Held by TCRdb, this immuneACCESS table contains in-frame sequences only and omits some clones. Under half of the omission traces to an unresolved V gene where checked; the cause of the rest is unknown. From that table come the V and J calls and clone size; the DNA was used to work out D and trimming. The sample table records about 80,000 clones; about 91% of these occur just once. The biggest ten clones account for approximately 8% of the sample.

What the study reported, not specific to this receptor: The 56-69-year group was small, and its depth increase did not reach significance, likely because of low power. A significant rise in spike-specific TCR breadth and depth was observed after two AZD1222 doses relative to day 0 and relative to MenACWY recipients. Because no day 14 peak-response samples were available, the repertoires could be characterized only after the peak T cell response. Conclusions about previously exposed vaccinees are limited because only six or seven AZD1222 recipients were SARS-CoV-2 seropositive at baseline. The vaccine-associated CD4 TCRs covered the entire spike protein, and the dominant responses fell in regions 160-218 and 743-854. Participants were mostly white British, with more females than males. The authors suggested clonal diversity may have been underestimated. Reportedly, almost half of the unique spike-specific TCRs recognized epitopes lying outside the regions that are mutated in the B.1.351 and B.1.1.7 variants.

The receptor chain draws on TRBV28 and TRBJ2-5; TRBD2 lines up with 7 middle nucleotides. This receptor was obtained from an adult who received the AZD1222 COVID-19 vaccine. Here the sequenced sample was peripheral blood, taken 28 days after the second AZD1222 dose. The CDR3 is CASTLGASGQETQYF. The sequenced DNA is TGTGCCAGCACCCTAGGGGCTAGCGGCCAAGAGACCCAGTACTTC.